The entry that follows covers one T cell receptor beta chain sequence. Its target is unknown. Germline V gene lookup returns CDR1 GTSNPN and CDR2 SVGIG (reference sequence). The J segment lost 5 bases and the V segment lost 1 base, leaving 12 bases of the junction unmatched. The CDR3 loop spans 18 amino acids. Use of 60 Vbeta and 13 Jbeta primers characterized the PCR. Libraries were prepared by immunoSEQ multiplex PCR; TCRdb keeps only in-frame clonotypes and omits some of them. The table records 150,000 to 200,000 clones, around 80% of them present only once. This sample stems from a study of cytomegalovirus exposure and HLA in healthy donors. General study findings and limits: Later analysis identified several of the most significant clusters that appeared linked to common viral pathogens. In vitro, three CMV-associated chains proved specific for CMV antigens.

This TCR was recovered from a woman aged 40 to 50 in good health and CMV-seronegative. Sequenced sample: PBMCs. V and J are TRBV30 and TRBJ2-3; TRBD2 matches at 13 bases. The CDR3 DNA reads TGTGCCTGGAGTGCCTTCTCAACTAGCGGGAGGGCCAGAGATACGCAGTATTTT. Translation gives CAWSAFSTSGRARDTQYF. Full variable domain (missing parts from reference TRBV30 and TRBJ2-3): SQTIHQWPATLVQPVGSPLSLECTVEGTSNPNLYWYRQAAGRGLQLLFYSVGIGQISSEVPQNLSASRPQDRQFILSSKKLLLSDSGFYLCAWSAFSTSGRARDTQYFGPGTRLTVL.